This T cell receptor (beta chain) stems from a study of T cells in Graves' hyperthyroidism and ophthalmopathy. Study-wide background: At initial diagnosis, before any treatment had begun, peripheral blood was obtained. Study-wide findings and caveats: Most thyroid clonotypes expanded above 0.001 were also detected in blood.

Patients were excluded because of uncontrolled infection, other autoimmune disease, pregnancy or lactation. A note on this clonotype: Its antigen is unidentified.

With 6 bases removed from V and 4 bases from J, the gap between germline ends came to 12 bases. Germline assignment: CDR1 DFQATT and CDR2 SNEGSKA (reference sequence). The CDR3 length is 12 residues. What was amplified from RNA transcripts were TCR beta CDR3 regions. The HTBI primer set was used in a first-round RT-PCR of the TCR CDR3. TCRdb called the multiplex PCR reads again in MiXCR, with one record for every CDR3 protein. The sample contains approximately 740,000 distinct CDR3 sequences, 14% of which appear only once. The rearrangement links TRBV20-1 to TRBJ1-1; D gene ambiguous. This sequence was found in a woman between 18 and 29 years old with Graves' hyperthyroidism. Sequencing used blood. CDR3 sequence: CSASRAGTEAFF. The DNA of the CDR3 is TGCAGTGCCTCCCGGGCAGGCACTGAAGCTTTCTTT.